This T cell receptor (beta chain) was identified in a study of T cells in localized non-small cell lung cancer. The study's findings and limits: Greater blood T cell density accompanied longer overall survival.

This clone is labeled as large. What it binds is not known. Assay used: immunoSEQ multiplex PCR; TCRdb lists only in-frame clones, some missing. The repertoire holds 2,000 to 2,500 clones, with 25% to 30% as singletons. Trimming cost V 5 bases and J 5 bases, with 16 bases left between them. Germline V gene data show CDR1 as SGHNT and CDR2 as YENEEA. The CDR3 covers 16 residues. This sequence joins TRBV11-3 and TRBJ1-6; D ambiguous. Sequenced material: normal lung tissue next to the tumor, taken before any cancer treatment. The sequence came from a woman aged 40 to 75 with stage I lung adenocarcinoma. DNA for the CDR3: TGTGCCAGCAGCCAAGTTTTTCAGTCTAATAATTCACCCCTCCACTTT. Translation: CASSQVFQSNNSPLHF.